What follows are 7 T cell receptor beta chains derived from one specimen sequenced in a study of blood T cell repertoires in COVID-19. Only in-frame clones appear in the TCRdb table, and some are missing; sequencing was by immunoSEQ multiplex PCR. The sample gives hundreds of thousands of clones, about nine tenths of which show up once; 5.5% to 8.5% is in the top ten. Source material: peripheral blood. Source of these receptors: a woman in her twenties or thirties who had recovered from COVID-19.

The V and J genes are TRBV9 and TRBJ1-2, with TRBD1 matching 8 bases. This CDR3 spans 16 amino acids. After removal of 0 bases from V and 4 bases from J, the junction contained 8 bases not matched to a gene. Germline V gene data show CDR1 as SGDLS and CDR2 as YYNGEE. The CDR3 region has the DNA TGTGCCAGCAGCGTAGGGGACAGGCCATTCTCCTATGGCTACACCTTC. It encodes CASSVGDRPFSYGYTF.

The rearrangement links TRBV18 to TRBJ2-7; D may be TRBD2 (5 bases). In germline, CDR1 is KGHSH, CDR2 LQKENI. CDR3 length: 14 residues. V lost 6 bases and J 5 bases, leaving 17 bases between the germline ends. The CDR3 nucleotides are TGTGCCAGCTCCCCCTCCGCTAGCTTCAACGAGCAGTACTTC. Translation: CASSPSASFNEQYF.

The chain uses TRBV7-7 and TRBJ2-2, with 15 bases matching TRBD2. The CDR3 covers 20 residues. The V and J ends lost 5 bases and 4 bases, in that order; junction bases with no gene match: 14. In germline, CDR1 is SSHAT, CDR2 FNYEAQ (reference sequence). The CDR3 spells CASSPTRWTSGGASTGELFF. In DNA, the CDR3 is TGTGCCAGCAGCCCTACCCGGTGGACTAGCGGGGGGGCGAGCACCGGGGAGCTGTTTTTT.

This chain uses TRBV5-5 with TRBJ1-6; 7 bases align to TRBD1. Germline CDR1 and CDR2: SGHKS and YYEKEE (reference sequence). V was clipped by 2 bases and J by 9 bases; unmatched bases: 17. The CDR3 runs to 18 residues. CDR3 bases: TGTGCCAGCAGCTTCCACCAACCCGGGACAGATTTACTTTCACCCCTCCACTTT. Translating gives CASSFHQPGTDLLSPLHF.

This rearrangement joins TRBV2 to TRBJ1-1; D gene unclear. This CDR3 region has 14 residues. The germline V gene encodes CDR1 SNHLY and CDR2 FYNNEI. V gave up 2 bases and J gave up 1 base, with 8 bases separating them. CDR3 DNA: TGTGCCAGCAGTGAATTTCGGGGGAACACTGAAGCTTTCTTT. Translating gives CASSEFRGNTEAFF.

The rearrangement joins TRBV13 to TRBJ2-7, with no clear D. The CDR3 has 13 amino acids. With 1 base removed from V and 7 bases from J, the gap between germline ends came to 11 bases. Germline assignment: CDR1 PRHDT and CDR2 FYEKMQ (reference sequence). CDR3 loop: CASSLEAPREQYF. DNA of the CDR3: TGTGCCAGCAGCTTAGAAGCTCCCCGGGAGCAGTACTTC.

This sequence joins TRBV25-1 and TRBJ1-1, with D maybe TRBD1 (6 bases). Trimming removed 6 bases at V and 0 bases at J, with 11 bases between. There are 14 residues in the CDR3. Germline CDR1 MGHDK, CDR2 SYGVNS. Here the CDR3 DNA reads TGTGCCAGCAGCGGGACACATATGAACACTGAAGCTTTCTTT. It encodes CASSGTHMNTEAFF.